Presented here are 8 T cell receptor beta chains from one specimen sequenced in a study of T cells in Graves' hyperthyroidism and ophthalmopathy. Amplification yielded TCR beta CDR3 regions, with RNA transcripts as the source. The HTBI primer set drove a first-round RT-PCR of the TCR CDR3. One entry per CDR3 protein results from TCRdb running MiXCR on the multiplex PCR reads. This sample has roughly 630,000 distinct CDR3 sequences, with more than 15% found just once. Material for sequencing was blood. These receptor sequences come from a woman between 25 and 40 years old with Graves' hyperthyroidism.

The sample holds many counts of this clonotype. The chain combines TRBV12-3 or TRBV12-4 with TRBJ2-1; 8 bases are a match to TRBD1. The CDR3 loop spans 13 amino acids. J was trimmed by 7 bases and V by 7 bases; bases with no gene match: 6. The CDR3 coding sequence is TGTGCCAGCACCCGACAGGGGTTTAATGAGCAGTTCTTC. Translating gives CASTRQGFNEQFF.

This clonotype has a handful of counts. The chain couples TRBV6-1 to TRBJ2-1; TRBD2 matches at 8 bases. V shed 8 bases and J 7 bases; nucleotides not matched to a gene: 10. This CDR3 spans 14 amino acids. The V gene's germline CDR1 is MNHNS and CDR2 SASEGT. The CDR3 sequence: CASRSGNRGNEQFF. DNA for the CDR3: TGTGCCAGCCGTAGCGGGAACCGGGGGAATGAGCAGTTCTTC.

As regards this clonotype: This may stem from a read error, because a much larger clone lies one nucleotide away. The chain employs TRBV12-5 and TRBJ1-2; 8 bases line up with TRBD1. The germline V gene has CDR1 LGHNT and CDR2 FRNRAP. The CDR3 extends over 15 amino acids. The V gene end was trimmed by 4 bases and the J gene end by 5 bases; junction bases not matched to a gene: 9. In nucleotides, the CDR3 is TGTGCTAGTGGTTCCTCTGGACAGGGAAGATATGGCTACACCTTC. As protein: CASGSSGQGRYGYTF.

This clonotype was counted only a few times. The V and J genes are TRBV7-2 and TRBJ2-4, with D perhaps matching TRBD1 or TRBD2 (6 bases each). This CDR3 spans 15 amino acids. Trimming took off 4 bases at V and 8 bases at J, with 18 bases between the two ends. In germline, CDR1 is SGHTA, CDR2 FQGNSA. In DNA, the CDR3 is TGTGCCAGCAGCTCCACAAAATGGGGGGCTCACATTCAGTACTTC. This encodes CASSSTKWGAHIQYF.

The V and J genes are TRBV7-8 and TRBJ1-4; D is unclear. Germline V gives CDR1 SGHVS, CDR2 FQNEAQ. The V end lost 2 bases, the J end lost 8 bases, and 9 bases lay between the germline ends. The CDR3 covers 13 residues. The CDR3 nucleotides are TGTGCCAGCAGCTTAAGTCTCCTGGAAAAACTGTTTTTT. It specifies CASSLSLLEKLFF.

This clonotype was found many times. The chain employs TRBV11-2 and TRBJ2-5; D is perhaps TRBD2 (6 bases). CDR1 is SGHAT, CDR2 FQNNGV, per germline. The CDR3 has 14 amino acids. V lost 5 bases, J lost 4 bases, and 14 bases lay in between. In DNA form, the CDR3 reads TGTGCCAGCAGCCCTCCATTGCGGGGAGAGACCCAGTACTTC. Protein product: CASSPPLRGETQYF.

With respect to this clonotype: Mismatch with germline at one junction end may stem from a read error. The rearrangement links TRBV12-3 or TRBV12-4 to TRBJ2-5, with D uncertain. The CDR3 is 13 amino acids. In DNA, the CDR3 is TGTGCCAGCAGTTTAGGCTACCAAGAGACCCAGCACTTC. This codes for CASSLGYQETQHF.

To note about this clonotype: Being one base from a much bigger clone, this may be a read error. This sequence joins TRBV29-1 and TRBJ2-1, with 7 bases matching TRBD2. Germline CDR1 is SQVTM and CDR2 is ANQGSEA. The length of the CDR3 is 16 residues. Germline trimming cut 4 bases from V and 4 bases from J; bases unmatched to any gene: 13. The DNA of the CDR3 is TGCAGCGTTGGGGGGGGGTCTCTAGCTACTTACAATGAGCAGTTCTTC. Amino acids: CSVGGGSLATYNEQFF.